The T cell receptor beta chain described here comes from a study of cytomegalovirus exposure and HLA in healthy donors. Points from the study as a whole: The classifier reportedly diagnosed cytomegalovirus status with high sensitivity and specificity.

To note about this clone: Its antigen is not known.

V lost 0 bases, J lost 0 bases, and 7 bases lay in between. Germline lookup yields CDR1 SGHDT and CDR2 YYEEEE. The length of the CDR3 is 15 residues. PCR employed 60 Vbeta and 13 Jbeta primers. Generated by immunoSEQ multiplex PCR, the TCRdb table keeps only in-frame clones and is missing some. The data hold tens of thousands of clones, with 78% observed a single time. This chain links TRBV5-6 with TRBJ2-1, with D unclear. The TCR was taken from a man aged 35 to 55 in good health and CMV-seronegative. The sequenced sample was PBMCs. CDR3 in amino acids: CASSLVSSSYNEQFF. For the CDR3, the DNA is TGTGCCAGCAGCTTGGTCTCTAGCTCCTACAATGAGCAGTTCTTC.